This T cell receptor (beta chain) was sequenced in a study of T cells in narcolepsy. As for the study in general: Enrolled donors included narcolepsy type 1 or type 2 patients and healthy controls. Findings and limits, study-wide: Same-patient CSF and blood CD4+ T cell clonotypes included HCRT-specific and TRIB2-specific autoreactive ones.

Regarding this clone: Its antigen is as yet unknown.

V was pared by 6 bases and J by 6 bases, with 8 bases of the junction left unmatched. Germline values: CDR1 MNHEY, CDR2 SMNVEV (reference sequence). This CDR3 contains 14 residues. The method was immunoSEQ multiplex PCR; TCRdb's version includes in-frame clones alone and lacks a portion of them. Of about 40,000 clones in the sample, around 89% were seen once. This TCR was recovered from a human donor with narcolepsy. The sample comprised CD45RA- memory CD4+ T cells from PBMCs. The chain combines TRBV27 with TRBJ1-1; 9 bases are a match to TRBD1. CDR3 region: CASSPRTGGPEAFF. DNA of the CDR3: TGTGCCAGCAGCCCCCGTACAGGGGGCCCTGAAGCTTTCTTT.